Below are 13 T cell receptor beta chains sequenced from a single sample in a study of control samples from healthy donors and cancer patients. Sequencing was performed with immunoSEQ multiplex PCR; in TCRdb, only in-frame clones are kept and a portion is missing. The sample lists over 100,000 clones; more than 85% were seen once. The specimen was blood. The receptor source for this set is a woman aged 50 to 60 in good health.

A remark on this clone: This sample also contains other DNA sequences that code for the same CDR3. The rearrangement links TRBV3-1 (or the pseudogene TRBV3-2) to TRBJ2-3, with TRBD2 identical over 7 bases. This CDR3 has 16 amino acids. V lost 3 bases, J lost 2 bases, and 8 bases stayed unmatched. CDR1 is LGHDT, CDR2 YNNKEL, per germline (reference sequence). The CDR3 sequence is CASSQGSGAITDTQYF. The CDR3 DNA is TGTGCCAGCAGCCAGGGCAGCGGGGCTATCACAGATACGCAGTATTTT.

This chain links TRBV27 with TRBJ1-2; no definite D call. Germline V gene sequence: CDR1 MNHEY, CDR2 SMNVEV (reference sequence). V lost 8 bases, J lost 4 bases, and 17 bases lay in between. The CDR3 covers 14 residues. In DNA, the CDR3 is TGTGCCAGCGCCCCTGAAGGCCGTTTCTATGGCTACACCTTC. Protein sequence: CASAPEGRFYGYTF.

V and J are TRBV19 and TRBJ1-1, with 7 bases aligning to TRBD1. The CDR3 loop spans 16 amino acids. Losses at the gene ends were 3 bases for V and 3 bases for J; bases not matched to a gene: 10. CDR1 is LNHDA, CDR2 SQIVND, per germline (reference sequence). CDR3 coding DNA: TGTGCCAGTAGTATTGGTAGGGGGCGGAGGGACACTGAAGCTTTCTTT. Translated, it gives CASSIGRGRRDTEAFF. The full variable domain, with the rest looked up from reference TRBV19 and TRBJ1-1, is DGGITQSPKYLFRKEGQNVTLSCEQNLNHDAMYWYRQDPGQGLRLIYYSQIVNDFQKGDIAEGYSVSREKKESFPLTVTSAQKNPTAFYLCASSIGRGRRDTEAFFGQGTRLTVV.

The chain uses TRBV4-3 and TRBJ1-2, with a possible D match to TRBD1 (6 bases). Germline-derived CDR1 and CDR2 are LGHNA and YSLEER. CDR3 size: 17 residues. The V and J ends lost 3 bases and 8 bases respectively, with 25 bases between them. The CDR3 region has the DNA TGCGCCAGCAGCCAGTACGGTCAACACAGGGAAGGCTTCGGCTACACCTTC. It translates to CASSQYGQHREGFGYTF.

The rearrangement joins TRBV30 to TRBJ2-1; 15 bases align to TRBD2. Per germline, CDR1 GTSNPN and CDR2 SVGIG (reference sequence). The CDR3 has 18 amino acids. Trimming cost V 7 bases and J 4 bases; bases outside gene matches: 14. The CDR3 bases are TGTGCCTTAGAAGGACTAGCGGGGGGGCTGAATCAATACAATGAGCAGTTCTTC. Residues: CALEGLAGGLNQYNEQFF.

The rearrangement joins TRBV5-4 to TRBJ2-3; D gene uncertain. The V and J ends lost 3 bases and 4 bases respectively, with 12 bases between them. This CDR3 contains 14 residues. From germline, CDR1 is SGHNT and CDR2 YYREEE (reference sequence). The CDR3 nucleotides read TGTGCCAGCAGCTCAGTAGGTCTCTCAGATACGCAGTATTTT. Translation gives CASSSVGLSDTQYF.

This CDR3 reads CASSYGGQAHGYTF. The CDR3, as DNA: TGTGCCAGCAGTTATGGGGGGCAGGCGCATGGCTACACCTTC. The J gene is TRBJ1-2, the V gene TRBV6-6, with D maybe TRBD1 (6 bases). Germline CDR1 is MNHNY and CDR2 is SVGAGI (reference sequence). V was clipped by 3 bases and J by 6 bases, with 14 bases between them. The CDR3 extends over 14 amino acids.

The CDR3 here is CSILGRVEAFF. As DNA, the CDR3 is TGCAGCATATTGGGGAGGGTGGAAGCTTTCTTT. The chain carries TRBV29-1 and TRBJ1-1; D is ambiguous. This CDR3 comprises 11 residues. Trimming removed 8 bases at V and 8 bases at J, with 15 bases between. The germline gives CDR1 SQVTM, CDR2 ANQGSEA.

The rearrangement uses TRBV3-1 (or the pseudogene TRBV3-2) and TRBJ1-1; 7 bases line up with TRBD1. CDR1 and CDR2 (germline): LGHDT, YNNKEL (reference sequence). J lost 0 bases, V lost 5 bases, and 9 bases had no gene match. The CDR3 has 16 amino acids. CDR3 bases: TGTGCCAGCAGCTCCGACAGGGTTCGTATGAACACTGAAGCTTTCTTT. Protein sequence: CASSSDRVRMNTEAFF.

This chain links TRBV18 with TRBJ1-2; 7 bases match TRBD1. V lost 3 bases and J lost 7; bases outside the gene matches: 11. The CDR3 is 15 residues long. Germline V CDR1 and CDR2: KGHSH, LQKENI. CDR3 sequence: CASSPLERGQVGYTF. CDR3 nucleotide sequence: TGTGCCAGCTCACCCTTGGAGAGGGGGCAGGTTGGCTACACCTTC.

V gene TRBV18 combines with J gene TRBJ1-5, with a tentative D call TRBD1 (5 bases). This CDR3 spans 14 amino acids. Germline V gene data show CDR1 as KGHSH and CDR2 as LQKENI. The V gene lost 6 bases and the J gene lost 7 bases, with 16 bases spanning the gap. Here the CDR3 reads CASSTTGPFQPQHF. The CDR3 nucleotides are TGTGCCAGCTCTACTACGGGGCCGTTCCAGCCCCAGCATTTT.

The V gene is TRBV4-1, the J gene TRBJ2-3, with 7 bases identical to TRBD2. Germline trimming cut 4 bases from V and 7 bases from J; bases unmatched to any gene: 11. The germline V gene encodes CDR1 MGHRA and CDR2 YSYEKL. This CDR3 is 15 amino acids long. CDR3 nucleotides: TGCGCCAGCAGCCGCGGGAGTAGTGGTCGGAATACGCAGTATTTT. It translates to CASSRGSSGRNTQYF.

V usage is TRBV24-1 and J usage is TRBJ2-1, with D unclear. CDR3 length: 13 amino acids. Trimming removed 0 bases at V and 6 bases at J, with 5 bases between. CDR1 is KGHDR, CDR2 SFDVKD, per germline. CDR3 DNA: TGTGCCACCAGTGATTTGTTCCGCAATGAGCAGTTCTTC. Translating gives CATSDLFRNEQFF.